The 11 T cell receptor beta chains below were found in one sample sequenced in a study of blood T cell repertoires in COVID-19. Here immunoSEQ multiplex PCR was the method, and the copy in TCRdb shows in-frame clones only, minus some. The sample lists 150,000 to 200,000 clones; approximately 79% were seen once. Sample: peripheral blood. These receptors were obtained from a man in his thirties or forties with active or convalescent COVID-19.

The CDR3 sequence: CAISELAGLESPLHF. The CDR3, as DNA: TGTGCCATCAGTGAGCTAGCGGGGCTAGAGTCACCCCTCCACTTT. This rearrangement joins TRBV10-3 to TRBJ1-6, with D perhaps TRBD1 (5 bases). The germline V gene has CDR1 ENHRY and CDR2 SYGVKD. V was trimmed by 2 bases and J by 10 bases, leaving 15 bases between them. CDR3 length: 15 amino acids.

This rearrangement joins TRBV6-5 to TRBJ2-7, with 11 positions matching TRBD1. Germline V gives CDR1 MNHEY, CDR2 SVGAGI. The V and J ends lost 6 bases and 2 bases, in that order; junction bases with no gene match: 6. CDR3 length: 15 amino acids. CDR3 sequence (DNA): TGTGCCAGCAGATGGGACAGGGGGTTACCCTACGAGCAGTACTTC. This translates into CASRWDRGLPYEQYF.

J is TRBJ1-2 and V is TRBV6-5; a weak D match, TRBD1 (6 bases). V lost 5 bases to trimming and J lost 1 base, with 11 bases between them. This CDR3 spans 14 amino acids. Looked up from germline, CDR1 is MNHEY and CDR2 is SVGAGI. The CDR3 reads CASSIDRINYGYTF. The CDR3 nucleotides read TGTGCCAGCAGTATAGACAGGATTAACTATGGCTACACCTTC.

V is TRBV20-1 and J is TRBJ1-5; tentatively, D is TRBD1 (6 bases). Trimming removed 3 bases from V and 1 base from J, with 13 bases in between. The CDR3 length is 15 residues. In germline, CDR1 is DFQATT, CDR2 SNEGSKA (reference sequence). DNA for the CDR3: TGCAGTGCTAGTATTTTGGGACAAAGCAATCAGCCCCAGCATTTT. Amino acids: CSASILGQSNQPQHF.

The rearrangement links TRBV24-1 to TRBJ2-1, with a tentative D call TRBD1 (5 bases). Germline assignment: CDR1 KGHDR and CDR2 SFDVKD. Trimming stripped 3 bases from V and 8 bases from J, with 16 bases between. The CDR3 totals 15 residues. The CDR3 sequence is CATSDLRGKVDEQFF. CDR3 DNA: TGTGCCACCAGTGATCTAAGGGGAAAGGTGGATGAGCAGTTCTTC.

This clone occurred once. The V call is TRBV9, the J call TRBJ2-2, with D possibly TRBD1 on 6 matching bases. The CDR3 sequence is 15 residues long. CDR1 is SGDLS and CDR2 is YYNGEE in the germline V gene. V was pared by 2 bases and J by 0 bases, with 8 bases between. CDR3 in amino acids: CASSVTGANTGELFF. In DNA form, the CDR3 reads TGTGCCAGCAGCGTGACAGGAGCGAACACCGGGGAGCTGTTTTTT.

The chain recombines TRBV11-3 with TRBJ2-7; 11 positions match TRBD2. The CDR3 runs 16 residues. The germline V gene encodes CDR1 SGHNT and CDR2 YENEEA. Trimming cost V 5 bases and J 2 bases; bases outside gene matches: 8. The chain's CDR3 is CASSPPGGLAAYEQYF. The CDR3 region has the DNA TGTGCCAGCAGCCCGCCTGGGGGACTAGCGGCCTACGAGCAGTACTTC.

The V gene is TRBV5-6, the J gene TRBJ2-2, with D perhaps matching TRBD1 (6 bases). V gave up 0 bases and J gave up 1 base, with 13 bases separating them. This CDR3 has 17 residues. Germline V lookup: CDR1 SGHDT, CDR2 YYEEEE. For the CDR3, the DNA is TGTGCCAGCAGCTTGGGGGGTTTGGACAGGAACACCGGGGAGCTGTTTTTT. Translating gives CASSLGGLDRNTGELFF. The full variable domain, with the rest looked up from reference TRBV5-6 and TRBJ2-2, is DAGVTQSPTHLIKTRGQQVTLRCSPKSGHDTVSWYQQALGQGPQFIFQYYEEEERQRGNFPDRFSGHQFPNYSSELNVNALLLGDSALYLCASSLGGLDRNTGELFFGEGSRLTVL.

The CDR3 region is CASSPPLSKRLSYNEQFF. The CDR3 DNA reads TGTGCCAGCTCACCTCCTCTTTCGAAGCGCCTCTCCTACAATGAGCAGTTCTTC. The chain joins TRBV18 to TRBJ2-1; D remains ambiguous. The CDR3 contains 18 residues. CDR1 and CDR2 (germline): KGHSH, LQKENI. The V end was cut by 3 bases, the J end by 0 bases, with 18 bases between.

This clone was seen at least ten times. The chain uses TRBV10-2 and TRBJ1-3; D is perhaps TRBD1 (5 bases). There are 16 residues in the CDR3. Germline V gives CDR1 WSHSY, CDR2 SAAADI. V shed 2 bases and J shed 4 bases, with 15 bases lying between them. The CDR3 DNA follows: TGCGCCAGCAGTGAGCGCCCAGGGATGACCGGAAACACCATATATTTT. Its translation: CASSERPGMTGNTIYF.

The CDR3 coding sequence is TGTGCCACCAGTGATCCGACAGGGTTACTAAGTCGCTACACCTTC. Its protein product is CATSDPTGLLSRYTF. The V gene is TRBV24-1, the J gene TRBJ1-2; 7 positions agree with TRBD1. Per the germline V gene, CDR1 is KGHDR and CDR2 is SFDVKD. This CDR3 spans 15 amino acids. V lost 3 bases and J lost 9; bases outside the gene matches: 12.